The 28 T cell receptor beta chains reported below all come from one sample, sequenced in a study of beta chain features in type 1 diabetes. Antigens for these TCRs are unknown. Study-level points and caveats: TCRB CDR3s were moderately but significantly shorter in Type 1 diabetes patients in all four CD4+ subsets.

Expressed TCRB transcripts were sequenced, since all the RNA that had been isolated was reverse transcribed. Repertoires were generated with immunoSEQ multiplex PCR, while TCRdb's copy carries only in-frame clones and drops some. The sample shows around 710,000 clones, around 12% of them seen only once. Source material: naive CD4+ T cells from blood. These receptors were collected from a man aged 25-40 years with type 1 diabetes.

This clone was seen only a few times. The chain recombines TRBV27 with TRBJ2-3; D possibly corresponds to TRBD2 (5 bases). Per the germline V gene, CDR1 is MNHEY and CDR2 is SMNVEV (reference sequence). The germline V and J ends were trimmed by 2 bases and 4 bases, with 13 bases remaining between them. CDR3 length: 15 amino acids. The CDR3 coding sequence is TGTGCCAGCAGTTTACTTCGGGGATCCTCAGATACGCAGTATTTT. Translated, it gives CASSLLRGSSDTQYF.

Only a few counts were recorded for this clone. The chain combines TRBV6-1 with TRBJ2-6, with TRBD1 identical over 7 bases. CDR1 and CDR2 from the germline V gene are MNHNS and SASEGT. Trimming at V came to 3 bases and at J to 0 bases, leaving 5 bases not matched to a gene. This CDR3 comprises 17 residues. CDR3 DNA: TGTGCCAGCAGTGAGACAGGGCATCACTCTGGGGCCAACGTCCTGACTTTC. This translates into CASSETGHHSGANVLTF.

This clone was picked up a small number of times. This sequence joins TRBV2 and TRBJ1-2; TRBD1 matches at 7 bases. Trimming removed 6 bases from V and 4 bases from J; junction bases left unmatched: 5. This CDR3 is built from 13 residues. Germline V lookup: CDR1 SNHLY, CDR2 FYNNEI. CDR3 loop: CASRDRASYGYTF. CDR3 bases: TGTGCCAGCAGAGACAGGGCTTCCTATGGCTACACCTTC.

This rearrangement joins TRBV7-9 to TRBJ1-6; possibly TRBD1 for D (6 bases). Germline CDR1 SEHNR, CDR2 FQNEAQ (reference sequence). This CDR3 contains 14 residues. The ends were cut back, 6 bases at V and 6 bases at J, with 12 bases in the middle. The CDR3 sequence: CASSSDRLNSPLHF. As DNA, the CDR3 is TGTGCCAGCAGTTCCGACAGGCTTAATTCACCCCTCCACTTT.

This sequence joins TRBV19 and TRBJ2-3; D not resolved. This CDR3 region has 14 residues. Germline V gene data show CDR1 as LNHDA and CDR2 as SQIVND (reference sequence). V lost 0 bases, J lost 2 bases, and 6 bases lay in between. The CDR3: CASSIDQLTDTQYF. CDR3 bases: TGTGCCAGTAGTATAGACCAGCTCACAGATACGCAGTATTTT.

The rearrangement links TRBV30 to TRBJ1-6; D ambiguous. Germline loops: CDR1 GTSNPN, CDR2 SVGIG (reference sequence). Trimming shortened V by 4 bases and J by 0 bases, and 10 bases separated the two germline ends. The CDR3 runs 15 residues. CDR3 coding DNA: TGTGCCTGGAAGGACCCCAGCTCCTATAATTCACCCCTCCACTTT. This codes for CAWKDPSSYNSPLHF.

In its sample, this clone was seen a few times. CDR3 in DNA: TGTGCCAGCAGTCCAGGGGGGAACAATCAGCCCCAGCATTTT. Translation gives CASSPGGNNQPQHF. This rearrangement joins TRBV28 to TRBJ1-5; 7 bases are a match to TRBD1. The CDR3 runs to 14 residues. CDR1 is MDHEN, CDR2 SYDVKM, per germline. The junction had 4 bases not matched to a gene; V was cut back by 5 bases and J by 3 bases. The complete variable domain, with remaining parts taken from reference TRBV28 and TRBJ1-5, reads DVKVTQSSRYLVKRTGEKVFLECVQDMDHENMFWYRQDPGLGLRLIYFSYDVKMKEKGDIPEGYSVSREKKERFSLILESASTNQTSMYLCASSPGGNNQPQHFGDGTRLSIL.

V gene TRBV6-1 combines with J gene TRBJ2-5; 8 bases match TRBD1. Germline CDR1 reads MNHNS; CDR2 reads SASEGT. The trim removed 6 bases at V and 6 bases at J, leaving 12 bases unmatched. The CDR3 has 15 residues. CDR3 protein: CASRDRDSLRKTQYF. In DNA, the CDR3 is TGTGCCAGCAGGGACAGGGACTCGCTACGGAAGACCCAGTACTTC.

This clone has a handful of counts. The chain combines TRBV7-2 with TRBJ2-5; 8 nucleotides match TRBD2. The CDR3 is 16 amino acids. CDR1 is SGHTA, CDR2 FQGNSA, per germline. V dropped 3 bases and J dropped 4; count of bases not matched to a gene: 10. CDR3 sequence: CASSLLNRGGLETQYF. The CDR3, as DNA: TGTGCCAGCAGCTTGCTCAATCGGGGGGGCTTAGAGACCCAGTACTTC.

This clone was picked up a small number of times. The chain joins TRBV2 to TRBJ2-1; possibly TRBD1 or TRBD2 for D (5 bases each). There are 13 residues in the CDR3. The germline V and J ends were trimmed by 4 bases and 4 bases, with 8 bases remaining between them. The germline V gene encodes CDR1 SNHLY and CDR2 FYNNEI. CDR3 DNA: TGTGCCAGCAGTGGGGACCTTTACAATGAGCAGTTCTTC. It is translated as CASSGDLYNEQFF.

CDR3 residues: CASSSRTGGETQYF. CDR3 DNA: TGTGCCAGCAGCTCCCGGACAGGAGGGGAGACCCAGTACTTC. This sequence joins TRBV5-6 and TRBJ2-5; D may be TRBD1 (7 bases). Germline CDR1 reads SGHDT; CDR2 reads YYEEEE. This CDR3 is built from 14 residues. Trimming removed 3 bases from V and 5 bases from J, with 14 bases in between.

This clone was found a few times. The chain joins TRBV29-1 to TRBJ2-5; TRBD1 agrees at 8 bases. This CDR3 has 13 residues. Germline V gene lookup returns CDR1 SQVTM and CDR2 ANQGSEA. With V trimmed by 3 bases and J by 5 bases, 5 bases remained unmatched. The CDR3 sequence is CSVDRGPGETQYF. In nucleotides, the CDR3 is TGCAGCGTTGACAGGGGGCCGGGGGAGACCCAGTACTTC.

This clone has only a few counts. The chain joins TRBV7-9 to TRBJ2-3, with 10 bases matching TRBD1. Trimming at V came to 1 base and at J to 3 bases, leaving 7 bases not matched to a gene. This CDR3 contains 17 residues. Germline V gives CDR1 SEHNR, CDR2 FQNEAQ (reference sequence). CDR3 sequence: CASSLEYGTGATDTQYF. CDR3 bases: TGTGCCAGCAGCTTAGAATACGGGACAGGGGCTACAGATACGCAGTATTTT.

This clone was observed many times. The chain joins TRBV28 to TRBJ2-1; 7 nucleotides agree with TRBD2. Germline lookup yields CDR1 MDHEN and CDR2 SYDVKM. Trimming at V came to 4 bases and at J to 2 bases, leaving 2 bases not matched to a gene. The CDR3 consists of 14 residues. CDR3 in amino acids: CASSSAGTYNEQFF. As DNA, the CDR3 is TGTGCCAGCAGTTCAGCGGGAACCTACAATGAGCAGTTCTTC.

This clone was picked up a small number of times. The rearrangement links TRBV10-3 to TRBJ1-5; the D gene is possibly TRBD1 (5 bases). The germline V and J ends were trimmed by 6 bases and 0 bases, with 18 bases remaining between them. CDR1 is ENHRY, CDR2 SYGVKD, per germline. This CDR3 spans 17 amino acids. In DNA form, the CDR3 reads TGTGCCATCAGCAATACCGGGGCACATCTTAGCAATCAGCCCCAGCATTTT. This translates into CAISNTGAHLSNQPQHF.

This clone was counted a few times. The CDR3: CASSQERTGTLNEQFF. The CDR3 DNA reads as TGCGCCAGCAGCCAAGAGAGGACAGGTACTTTGAATGAGCAGTTCTTC. The J gene is TRBJ2-1, the V gene TRBV4-3; 7 bases match TRBD1. After removal of 0 bases from V and 7 bases from J, the junction contained 9 bases not matched to a gene. Germline CDR1 and CDR2: LGHNA and YSLEER. This CDR3 contains 16 residues.

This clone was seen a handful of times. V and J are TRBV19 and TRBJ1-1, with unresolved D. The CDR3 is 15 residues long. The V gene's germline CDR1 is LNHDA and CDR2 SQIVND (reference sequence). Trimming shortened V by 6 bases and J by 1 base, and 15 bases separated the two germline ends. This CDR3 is CASRSVYGENTEAFF. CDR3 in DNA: TGTGCCAGTAGATCCGTTTATGGGGAGAACACTGAAGCTTTCTTT.

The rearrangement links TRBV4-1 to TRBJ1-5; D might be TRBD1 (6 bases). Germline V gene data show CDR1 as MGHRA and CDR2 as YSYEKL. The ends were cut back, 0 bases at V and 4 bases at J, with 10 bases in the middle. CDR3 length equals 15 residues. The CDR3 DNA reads TGCGCCAGCAGCCAAGAAGGACAGCAAAATCAGCCCCAGCATTTT. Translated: CASSQEGQQNQPQHF.

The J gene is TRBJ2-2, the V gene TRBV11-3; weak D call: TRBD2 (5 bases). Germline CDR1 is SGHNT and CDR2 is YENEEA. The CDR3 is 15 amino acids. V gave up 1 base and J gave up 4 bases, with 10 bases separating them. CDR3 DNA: TGTGCCAGCAGCTTAGTACTAGGAGCCACCGGGGAGCTGTTTTTT. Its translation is CASSLVLGATGELFF.

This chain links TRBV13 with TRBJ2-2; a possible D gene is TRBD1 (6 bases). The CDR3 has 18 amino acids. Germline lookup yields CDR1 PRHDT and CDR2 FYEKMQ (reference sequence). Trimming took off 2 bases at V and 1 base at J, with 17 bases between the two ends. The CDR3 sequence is CASSLLGWGQENTGELFF. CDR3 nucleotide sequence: TGTGCCAGCAGCTTATTGGGTTGGGGACAAGAGAACACCGGGGAGCTGTTTTTT.

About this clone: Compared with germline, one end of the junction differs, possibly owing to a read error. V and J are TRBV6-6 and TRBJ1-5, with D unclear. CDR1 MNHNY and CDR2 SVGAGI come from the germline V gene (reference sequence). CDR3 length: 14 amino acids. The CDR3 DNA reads TGTGCCAGCAGCTACTCAGCTAGCAATCAGCCCCAGCATTTT. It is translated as CASSYSASNQPQHF.

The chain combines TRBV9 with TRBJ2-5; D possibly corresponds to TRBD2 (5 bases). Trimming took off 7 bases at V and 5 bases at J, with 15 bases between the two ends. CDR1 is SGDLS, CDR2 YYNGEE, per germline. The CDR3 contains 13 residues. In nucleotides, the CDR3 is TGTGCCAGCGCGGTTCGACCGGGGGAGACCCAGTACTTC. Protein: CASAVRPGETQYF.

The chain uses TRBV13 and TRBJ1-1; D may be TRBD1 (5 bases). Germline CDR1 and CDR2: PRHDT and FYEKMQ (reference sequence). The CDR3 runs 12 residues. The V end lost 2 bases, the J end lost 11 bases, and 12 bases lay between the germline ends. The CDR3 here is CASSLRGSEAFF. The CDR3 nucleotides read TGTGCCAGCAGCTTAAGGGGAAGTGAGGCTTTCTTT.

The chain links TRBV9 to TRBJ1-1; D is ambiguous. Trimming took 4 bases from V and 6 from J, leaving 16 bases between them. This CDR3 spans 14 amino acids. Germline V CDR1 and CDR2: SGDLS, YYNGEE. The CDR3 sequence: CASSPHRAEAEAFF. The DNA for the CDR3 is TGTGCCAGCAGCCCCCACCGGGCGGAGGCTGAAGCTTTCTTT.

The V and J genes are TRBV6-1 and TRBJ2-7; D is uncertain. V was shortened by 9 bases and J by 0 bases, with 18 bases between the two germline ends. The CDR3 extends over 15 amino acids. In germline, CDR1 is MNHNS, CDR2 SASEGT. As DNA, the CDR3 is TGTGCCAGTAAACAGCAGCTCCGGATCTCCTACGAGCAGTACTTC. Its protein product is CASKQQLRISYEQYF.

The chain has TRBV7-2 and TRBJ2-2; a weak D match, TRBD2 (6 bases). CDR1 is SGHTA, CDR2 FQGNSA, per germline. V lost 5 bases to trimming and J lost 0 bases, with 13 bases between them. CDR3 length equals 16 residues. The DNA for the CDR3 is TGTGCCAGCAGCAAGGCGCGCGGGGCGAACACCGGGGAGCTGTTTTTT. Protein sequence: CASSKARGANTGELFF.

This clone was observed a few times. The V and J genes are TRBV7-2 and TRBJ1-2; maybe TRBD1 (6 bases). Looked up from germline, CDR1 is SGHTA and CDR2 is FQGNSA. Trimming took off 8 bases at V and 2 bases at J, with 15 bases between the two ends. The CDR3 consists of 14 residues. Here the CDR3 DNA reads TGTGCCAGCGTGCGGGGGCGCGAGAACTATGGCTACACCTTC. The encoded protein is CASVRGRENYGYTF.

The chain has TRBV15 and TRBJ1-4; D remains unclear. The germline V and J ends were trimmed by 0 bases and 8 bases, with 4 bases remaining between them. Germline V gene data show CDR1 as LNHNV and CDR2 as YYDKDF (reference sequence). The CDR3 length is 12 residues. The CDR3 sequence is CATSRDDEKLFF. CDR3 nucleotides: TGTGCCACCAGCAGAGATGACGAAAAACTGTTTTTT.